This T cell receptor (beta chain) originates from a study of blood T cell repertoires in COVID-19. About the research overall: Samples came from the United States, Italy and Spain, spanning acute and convalescent COVID-19. PBMCs, B-cell-depleted T cells, or T cells provided the cDNA or gDNA that made up the material.

The authors' processing: Reference gene primer amplification gave estimated nucleated cell counts. Some clones are missing from TCRdb's copy, which holds only in-frame ones; the method was immunoSEQ multiplex PCR. The DNA gave D and trimming, while V, J and clone size come from that table. Among fewer than 200,000 clones, about 86% were seen once, and the ten largest hold 7% to 10%. Germline CDR1 is SGHTA and CDR2 is FQGTGA. The V and J ends lost 1 base and 1 base, in that order; junction bases with no gene match: 6. The CDR3 has 18 amino acids. The source of this sequence is a man aged 50 to 59 with active or convalescent COVID-19. This rearrangement joins TRBV7-3 to TRBJ2-6; 8 positions agree with TRBD1. The sequencing sample was made of peripheral blood. CDR3 sequence reads: CASSLKGQGASGANVLTF. CDR3 sequence (DNA): TGTGCCAGCAGCTTAAAAGGGCAGGGGGCTTCTGGGGCCAACGTCCTGACTTTC. The variable domain in full, completed from reference TRBV7-3 and TRBJ2-6, reads GAGVSQTPSNKVTEKGKYVELRCDPISGHTALYWYRQSLGQGPEFLIYFQGTGAADDSGLPNDRFFAVRPEGSVSTLKIQRTERGDSAVYLCASSLKGQGASGANVLTFGAGSRLTVL.